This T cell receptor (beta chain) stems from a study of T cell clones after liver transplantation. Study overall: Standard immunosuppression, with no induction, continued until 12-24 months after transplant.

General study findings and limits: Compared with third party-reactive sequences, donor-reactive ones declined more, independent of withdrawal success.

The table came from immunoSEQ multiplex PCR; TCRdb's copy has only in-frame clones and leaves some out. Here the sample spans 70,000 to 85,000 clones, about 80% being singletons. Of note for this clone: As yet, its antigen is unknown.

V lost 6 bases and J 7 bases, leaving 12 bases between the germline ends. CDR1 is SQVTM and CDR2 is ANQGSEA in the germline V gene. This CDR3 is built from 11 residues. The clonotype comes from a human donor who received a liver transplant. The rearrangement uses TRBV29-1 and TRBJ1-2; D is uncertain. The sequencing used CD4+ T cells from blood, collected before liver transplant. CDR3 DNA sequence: TGCAGCGTCAGCCGAGGTCCTGGCTACACCTTC. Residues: CSVSRGPGYTF.